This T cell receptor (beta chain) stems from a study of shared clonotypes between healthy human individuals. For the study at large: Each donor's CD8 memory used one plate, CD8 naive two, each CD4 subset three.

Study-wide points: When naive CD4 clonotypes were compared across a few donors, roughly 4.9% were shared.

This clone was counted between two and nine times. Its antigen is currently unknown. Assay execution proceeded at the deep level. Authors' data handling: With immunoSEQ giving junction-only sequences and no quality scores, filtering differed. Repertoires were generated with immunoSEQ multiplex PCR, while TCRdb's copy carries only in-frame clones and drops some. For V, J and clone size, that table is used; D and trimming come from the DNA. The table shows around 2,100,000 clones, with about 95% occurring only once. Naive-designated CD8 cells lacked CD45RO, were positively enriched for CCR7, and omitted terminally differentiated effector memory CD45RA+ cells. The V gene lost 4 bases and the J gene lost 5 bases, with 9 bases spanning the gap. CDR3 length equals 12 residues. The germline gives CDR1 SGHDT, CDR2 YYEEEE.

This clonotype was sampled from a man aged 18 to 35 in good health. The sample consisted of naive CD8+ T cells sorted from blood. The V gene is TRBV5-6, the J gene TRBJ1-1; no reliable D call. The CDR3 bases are TGTGCCAGCAGCCAGGCGGGAACTGAAGCTTTCTTT. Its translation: CASSQAGTEAFF.